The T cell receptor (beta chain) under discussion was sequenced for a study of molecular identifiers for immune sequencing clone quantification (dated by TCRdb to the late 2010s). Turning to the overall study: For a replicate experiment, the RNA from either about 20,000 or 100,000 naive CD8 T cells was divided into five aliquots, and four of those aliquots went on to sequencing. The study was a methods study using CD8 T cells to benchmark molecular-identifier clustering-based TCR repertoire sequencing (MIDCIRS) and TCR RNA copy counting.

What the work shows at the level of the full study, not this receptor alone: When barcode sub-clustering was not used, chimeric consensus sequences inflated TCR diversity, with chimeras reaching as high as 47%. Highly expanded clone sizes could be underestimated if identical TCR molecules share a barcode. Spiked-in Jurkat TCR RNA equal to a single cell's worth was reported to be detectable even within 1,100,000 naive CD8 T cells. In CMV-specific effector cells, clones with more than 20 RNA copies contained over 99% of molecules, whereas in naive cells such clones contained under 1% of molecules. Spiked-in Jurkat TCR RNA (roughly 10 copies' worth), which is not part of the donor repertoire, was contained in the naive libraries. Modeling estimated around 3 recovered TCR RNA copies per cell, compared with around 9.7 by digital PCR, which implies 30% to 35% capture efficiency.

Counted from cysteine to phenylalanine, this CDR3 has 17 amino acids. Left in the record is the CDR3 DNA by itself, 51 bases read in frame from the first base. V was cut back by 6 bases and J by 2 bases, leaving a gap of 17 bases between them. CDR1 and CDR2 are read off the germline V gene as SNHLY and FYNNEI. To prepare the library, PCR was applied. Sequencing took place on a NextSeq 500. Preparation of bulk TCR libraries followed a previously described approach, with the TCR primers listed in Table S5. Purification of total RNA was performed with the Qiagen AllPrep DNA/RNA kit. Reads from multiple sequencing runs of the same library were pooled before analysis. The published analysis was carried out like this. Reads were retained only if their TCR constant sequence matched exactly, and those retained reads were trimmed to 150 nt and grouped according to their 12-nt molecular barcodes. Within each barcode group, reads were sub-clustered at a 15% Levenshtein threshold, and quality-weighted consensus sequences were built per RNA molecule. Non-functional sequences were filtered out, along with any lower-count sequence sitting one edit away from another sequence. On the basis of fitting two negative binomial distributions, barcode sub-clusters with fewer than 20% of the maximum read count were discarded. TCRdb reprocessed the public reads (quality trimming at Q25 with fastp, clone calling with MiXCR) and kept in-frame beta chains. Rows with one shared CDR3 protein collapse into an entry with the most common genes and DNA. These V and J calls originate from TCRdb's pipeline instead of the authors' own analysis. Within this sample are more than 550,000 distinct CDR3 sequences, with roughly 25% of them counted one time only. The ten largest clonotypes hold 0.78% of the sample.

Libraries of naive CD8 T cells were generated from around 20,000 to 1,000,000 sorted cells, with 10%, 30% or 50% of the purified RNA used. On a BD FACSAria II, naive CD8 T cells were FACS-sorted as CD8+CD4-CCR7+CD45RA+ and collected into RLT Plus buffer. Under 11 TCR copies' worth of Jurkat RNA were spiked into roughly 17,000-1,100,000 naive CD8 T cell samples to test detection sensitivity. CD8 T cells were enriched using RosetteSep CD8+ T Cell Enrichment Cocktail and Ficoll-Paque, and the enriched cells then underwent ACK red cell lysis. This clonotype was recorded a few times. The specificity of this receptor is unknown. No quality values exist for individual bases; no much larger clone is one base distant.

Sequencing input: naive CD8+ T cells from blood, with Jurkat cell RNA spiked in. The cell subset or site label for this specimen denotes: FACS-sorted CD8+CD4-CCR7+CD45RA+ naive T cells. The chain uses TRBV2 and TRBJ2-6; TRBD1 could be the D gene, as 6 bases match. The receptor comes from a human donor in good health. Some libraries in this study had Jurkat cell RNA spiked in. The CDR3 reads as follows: CASRSGPRGAGANVLTF. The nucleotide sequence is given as TGTGCCAGCAGGTCGGGCCCCAGGGGCGCTGGGGCCAACGTCCTGACTTTC.